Below, one TCR beta chain is given with its context. The immunoSEQ assay amplified TCRB CDR3 from up to 2 ug DNA. Clones were read by immunoSEQ multiplex PCR, and TCRdb kept only the in-frame ones, dropping some. The table lists roughly 82,000 clones, 70% to 90% of them singletons. This specimen belongs to a study of glioma-infiltrating T cells after dendritic cell vaccination. On the study more broadly: The vaccine used monocyte-derived dendritic cells pulsed overnight with autologous tumor lysate.

Only patients with spare fresh-frozen tumor and over two years of follow-up were included. CDR1 is SGHRS, CDR2 YFSETQ, per germline. Trimming pared 0 bases from V and 5 bases from J, leaving 3 bases between. This CDR3 has 11 amino acids. Sequencing used blood, obtained before dendritic cell vaccination. The receptor comes from a human donor with glioblastoma. V and J are TRBV5-1 and TRBJ2-7; D not resolved. CDR3 sequence (DNA): TGCGCCAGCAGCTTGGGAGACGAGCAGTACTTC. It yields the protein CASSLGDEQYF.